What follows are 15 T cell receptor beta chains derived from one specimen sequenced in a study of T cell responses to AZD1222 COVID-19 vaccine. Only in-frame clones appear in the TCRdb table, and some are missing; sequencing was by immunoSEQ multiplex PCR. The table records roughly 120,000 clones, 80% to 95% of them present only once. Sequences were derived from peripheral blood, sampled on day 0 of AZD1222 vaccination. These receptors were taken from an adult in good health.

J is TRBJ2-1 and V is TRBV11-2; the match to TRBD2 covers 10 bases. J gave up 2 bases and V 5 bases, and 3 bases lay outside the gene matches. Germline V CDR1 and CDR2: SGHAT, FQNNGV. This CDR3 is 15 amino acids long. CDR3 loop: CASSPSGGAYNEQFF. The CDR3 DNA is TGTGCCAGCAGCCCAAGCGGGGGGGCCTACAATGAGCAGTTCTTC.

The genes are TRBV3-1 (or the pseudogene TRBV3-2) and TRBJ2-5; TRBD1 or TRBD2 may be the D gene (6 bases each). Between the trimmed V and J ends, which lost 4 bases and 9 bases, there was a span of 15 bases. From germline, CDR1 is LGHDT and CDR2 YNNKEL (reference sequence). This CDR3 is built from 13 residues. In nucleotides, the CDR3 is TGTGCCAGCAGCCCGGAGGGGGGTAGGCCCCAGTACTTC. Protein sequence: CASSPEGGRPQYF.

The V call is TRBV30, the J call TRBJ2-2, with 12 positions matching TRBD1. Germline loops: CDR1 GTSNPN, CDR2 SVGIG (reference sequence). V was pared by 6 bases and J by 8 bases, with 7 bases of the junction left unmatched. The CDR3 covers 14 residues. The CDR3 reads CACLRDRGPGELFF. The DNA of the CDR3 is TGTGCCTGCCTCCGGGACAGGGGGCCTGGGGAGCTGTTTTTT.

This chain joins TRBV4-1 and TRBJ2-2; 9 bases line up with TRBD2. This CDR3 contains 17 residues. The junction had 7 bases not matched to a gene; V was cut back by 0 bases and J by 5 bases. Germline V lookup: CDR1 MGHRA, CDR2 YSYEKL. Here the CDR3 DNA reads TGCGCCAGCAGCCAAGAGGGCGCGGGGGGGAGAACCGGGGAGCTGTTTTTT. It encodes CASSQEGAGGRTGELFF.

This clone has a count of ten or more. The chain couples TRBV4-2 to TRBJ2-7, with 10 bases lining up with TRBD2. V gave up 0 bases and J gave up 4 bases; unmatched junction bases: 0. The CDR3 extends over 14 amino acids. Germline V gives CDR1 LGHNA, CDR2 YNFKEQ. CDR3: CASSQDSGGYEQYF. The CDR3 region has the DNA TGTGCCAGCAGCCAAGATAGCGGGGGGTACGAGCAGTACTTC.

The rearrangement joins TRBV19 to TRBJ2-1; D remains ambiguous. The CDR3 runs to 11 residues. Germline values: CDR1 LNHDA, CDR2 SQIVND (reference sequence). Trimming removed 3 bases from V and 4 bases from J, with 1 base in between. CDR3: CASSMYNEQFF. In nucleotides, the CDR3 is TGTGCCAGTAGTATGTACAATGAGCAGTTCTTC.

The chain combines TRBV30 with TRBJ1-1; D not certain. CDR3 length: 13 residues. The germline V gene encodes CDR1 GTSNPN and CDR2 SVGIG (reference sequence). V gave up 3 bases and J gave up 0 bases, with 8 bases separating them. Written as DNA, the CDR3 is TGTGCCTGGAGCCCGCTAATGAACACTGAAGCTTTCTTT. This sequence encodes CAWSPLMNTEAFF. The whole variable domain, filled in from reference TRBV30 and TRBJ1-1, reads SQTIHQWPATLVQPVGSPLSLECTVEGTSNPNLYWYRQAAGRGLQLLFYSVGIGQISSEVPQNLSASRPQDRQFILSSKKLLLSDSGFYLCAWSPLMNTEAFFGQGTRLTVV.

The V and J genes are TRBV12-3 or TRBV12-4 and TRBJ2-4; the D is unclear. V lost 8 bases and J 7 bases, leaving 9 bases between the germline ends. This CDR3 contains 11 residues. CDR3 coding DNA: TGTGCCAGCGGGGTAGGGAACATTCAGTACTTC. It specifies CASGVGNIQYF.

The rearrangement joins TRBV3-1 (or the pseudogene TRBV3-2) to TRBJ2-3; 13 nucleotides agree with TRBD2. The CDR3 is 21 amino acids. V lost 1 base to trimming and J lost 0 bases; unmatched junction nucleotides: 13. Germline-derived CDR1 and CDR2 are LGHDT and YNNKEL (reference sequence). The CDR3 is CASSQVSSLGTSGASTDTQYF. Here the CDR3 DNA reads TGTGCCAGCAGCCAAGTCTCCTCCCTCGGGACTAGCGGGGCTAGCACAGATACGCAGTATTTT.

The J gene is TRBJ2-6, the V gene TRBV5-1; 7 bases line up with TRBD2. This CDR3 contains 16 residues. After removal of 0 bases from V and 4 bases from J, the junction contained 4 bases not matched to a gene. CDR1 and CDR2 (germline): SGHRS, YFSETQ. The CDR3 coding sequence is TGCGCCAGCAGCTTGGCAGCGGGGTCCGGGGCCAACGTCCTGACTTTC. Amino acids: CASSLAAGSGANVLTF.

This CDR3 reads CSAGQNGYTF. For the CDR3, the DNA is TGCAGTGCTGGACAGAATGGCTACACCTTC. The chain uses TRBV20-1 and TRBJ1-2, with D possibly TRBD1 on 6 matching bases. In germline, CDR1 is DFQATT, CDR2 SNEGSKA (reference sequence). Trimming pared 5 bases from V and 6 bases from J, leaving 7 bases between. The CDR3 runs 10 residues.

The V call is TRBV5-5, the J call TRBJ2-7, with D unclear. This CDR3 region has 15 residues. Germline loops: CDR1 SGHKS, CDR2 YYEKEE (reference sequence). Between the trimmed V and J ends, which lost 3 bases and 2 bases, there was a span of 15 bases. The chain's CDR3 is CASSSIGRETYEQYF. CDR3 sequence (DNA): TGTGCCAGCAGCTCAATCGGACGAGAGACCTACGAGCAGTACTTC.

This clone was observed a few times. The chain couples TRBV6-5 to TRBJ1-5; possible D gene TRBD1, 6 bases. V was clipped by 6 bases and J by 5 bases, with 17 bases between them. The CDR3 extends over 15 amino acids. Germline V CDR1 and CDR2: MNHEY, SVGAGI. Here the CDR3 reads CASRALTGSDQPQHF. In nucleotides, the CDR3 is TGTGCCAGCAGAGCACTAACAGGGTCCGATCAGCCCCAGCATTTT.

The J gene is TRBJ1-5, the V gene TRBV2; D may be TRBD1 (5 bases). Between the trimmed V and J ends, which lost 10 bases and 0 bases, there was a span of 13 bases. Germline assignment: CDR1 SNHLY and CDR2 FYNNEI. CDR3 length: 14 residues. CDR3 amino acids: CATGGEYSNQPQHF. The CDR3 DNA follows: TGTGCCACGGGAGGGGAATATAGCAATCAGCCCCAGCATTTT. Full variable domain (outside the CDR3, taken from reference TRBV2 and TRBJ1-5): EPEVTQTPSHQVTQMGQEVILRCVPISNHLYFYWYRQILGQKVEFLVSFYNNEISEKSEIFDDQFSVERPDGSNFTLKIRSTKLEDSAMYFCATGGEYSNQPQHFGDGTRLSIL.

The V call is TRBV28, the J call TRBJ1-1; no clear D gene. Germline lookup yields CDR1 MDHEN and CDR2 SYDVKM. Trimming shortened V by 1 base and J by 10 bases, and 13 bases separated the two germline ends. The CDR3 consists of 13 residues. DNA for the CDR3: TGTGCCAGCAGTTTATTTTTCGAGGGCGGAGCTTTCTTT. Translation: CASSLFFEGGAFF.